The sequence of this T cell receptor beta chain was determined in a study of T cells in Graves' hyperthyroidism and ophthalmopathy. Template material for amplifying TCR beta CDR3 regions consisted of RNA transcripts. The study used the HTBI primer set for a first-round RT-PCR of the TCR CDR3. TCRdb re-derived calls from the multiplex PCR reads in MiXCR, one entry per CDR3 protein. The sample carries tens of thousands of distinct CDR3 sequences, about 57% recorded once. There are many counts of this clonotype. Germline CDR1 is MRHNA and CDR2 is SNTAGT. V lost 2 bases to trimming and J lost 1 base, with 8 bases between them. The CDR3 runs 14 residues.

Sequenced input: blood. The clonotype comes from a woman aged 55-70 years with Graves' ophthalmopathy. The chain uses TRBV6-4 and TRBJ1-1; weak D call: TRBD1 (5 bases). CDR3 in amino acids: CASSDGTPNTEAFF. DNA for the CDR3: TGTGCCAGCAGTGACGGGACCCCGAACACTGAAGCTTTCTTT.